This T cell receptor beta chain came from a study of blood T cell repertoires in COVID-19. Study-wide background: Samples taken during acute and convalescent COVID-19 were collected in the United States, Italy and Spain.

Participants were aged about 18 to 90 years from approximately 25 US areas. Participant-reported clinical history was the basis for cohort assignment. This table comes from immunoSEQ multiplex PCR, and its TCRdb copy is limited to in-frame clones, with some not included. The repertoire holds 280,000 or so clones, with around 91% as singletons. The V and J ends lost 6 bases and 6 bases, in that order; junction bases with no gene match: 7. The CDR3 contains 15 residues. The germline V gene encodes CDR1 SQVTM and CDR2 ANQGSEA. The specimen was PBMCs or T cells enriched from blood (not recorded which). The TCR originated in a woman in her late teens or twenties with acute COVID-19. The J gene is TRBJ2-3, the V gene TRBV29-1; 15 bases agree with TRBD2. The CDR3 is CSVGLAGGGLDTQYF. The CDR3 DNA is TGCAGCGTCGGACTAGCGGGAGGGGGATTGGATACGCAGTATTTT.